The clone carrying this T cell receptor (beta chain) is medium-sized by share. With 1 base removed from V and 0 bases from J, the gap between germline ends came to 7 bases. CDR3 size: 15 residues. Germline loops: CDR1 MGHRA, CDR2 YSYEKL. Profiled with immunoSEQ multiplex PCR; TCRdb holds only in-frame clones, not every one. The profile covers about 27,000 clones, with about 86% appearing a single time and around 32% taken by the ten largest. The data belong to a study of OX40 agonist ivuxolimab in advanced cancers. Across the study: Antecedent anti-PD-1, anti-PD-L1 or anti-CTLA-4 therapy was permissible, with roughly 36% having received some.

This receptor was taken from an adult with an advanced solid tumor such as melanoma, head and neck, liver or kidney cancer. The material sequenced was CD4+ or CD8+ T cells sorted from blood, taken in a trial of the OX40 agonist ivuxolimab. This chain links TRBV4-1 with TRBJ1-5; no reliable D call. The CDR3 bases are TGCGCCAGCAGCCAAGTGCTGGGTAGCAATCAGCCCCAGCATTTT. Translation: CASSQVLGSNQPQHF.